The entry below gives a single T cell receptor (beta chain) sequence along with its context. Which antigen it targets is not known. No base quality information exists; no much larger clone differs at one position. These data originate in a study of OX40 agonist ivuxolimab in advanced cancers. Some background on the complete study: Ivuxolimab was a fully human IgG2 agonistic monoclonal antibody targeting the costimulatory receptor OX40 (CD134). In the dose-escalation cohort, around four fifths of patients were male, and the mean age was roughly 56 years with a range of about 23 to 79. Prior anti-PD-1, anti-PD-L1 or anti-CTLA-4 therapy was permitted, and checkpoint inhibitors had been received by about 37% of dose-escalation patients. Three dose-escalation patients achieved partial responses, one with hepatocellular carcinoma and two with cutaneous melanoma. Among the roughly 50 dose-escalation patients, 19 had hepatocellular carcinoma, roughly 15 melanoma, 9 renal cell carcinoma and 9 head and neck cancer. Intravenous ivuxolimab was administered to patients every 2 weeks at six dose levels: 0.01, 0.1, 0.3, 1.5, 3 and 10 mg/kg. The paper describes the monotherapy dose-escalation part (N = 52 patients) of the phase I trial of ivuxolimab. The purpose of peripheral TCRbeta sequencing was to test whether ivuxolimab changed TCR sequence diversity and led to clonal T-cell expansion. Broader findings and caveats from the paper: After ivuxolimab, CD8+ T cells had more expanded clones than CD4+ T cells on average. Low levels of normalized T-cell clonal expansion were also seen in some nonresponding patients. At doses from 0.1 to 3.0 mg/kg, clonal expansion was seen in both CD4+ and CD8+ blood T cells between baseline and week 6. In partial responders in the 0.1-3.0 mg/kg groups, normalized peripheral clonal expansion was found to be among the lowest, especially among CD8+ T cells. The antigen specificity of the peripheral T cells that underwent clonal expansion was not determined.

The trial excluded patients who had a history of autoimmune disease or who were on systemic immunosuppression. In every dose cohort, peripheral blood was drawn for TCR sequencing at baseline, cycle 4 day 1, and cycle 7 day 1. Samples were obtained from an open-label, multicenter, first-in-human phase I dose-escalation trial of ivuxolimab. Adults with locally advanced or metastatic head and neck squamous cell, hepatocellular, melanoma or renal cell carcinoma were enrolled in the trial. Before TCR sequencing, CD4+ T cells and CD8+ T cells were sorted from peripheral blood as separate populations. The CDR3 covers 15 residues, taking in both the cysteine and the phenylalanine. The sequence is cut down to CDR3 DNA, 45 bases in frame from base 1. Based on the germline V gene, the CDR1 and CDR2 sequences are LGHNA and YSLEER. V trim: 4 bases; J trim: 5 bases; unmatched bases: 8. For sequencing of the TCRbeta CDR3 region, genomic DNA was extracted from the sorted cells. The immunoSEQ Assay was used to sequence the TCRbeta CDR3 regions. TCRdb took this table from immuneACCESS and kept in-frame rearrangements with V and J called. Such tables lack part of the clones; where checked against another copy, unresolved V genes explain under half of the gap, and the rest is unexplained. The sample contains roughly 100,000 clones, about 85% of them found a single time. Together, the top ten hold 3.8% of the sample.

The receptor's source is an adult with an advanced solid tumor such as melanoma, head and neck, liver or kidney cancer. The sample here was CD4+ or CD8+ T cells sorted from blood, taken in a trial of the OX40 agonist ivuxolimab. This chain joins TRBV4-3 to TRBJ1-5, with 7 bases matching TRBD1. The DNA sequence is TGCGCCAGCAGCCCACAGGGGTTAGGGGATCAGCCCCAGCATTTT. Protein translation: CASSPQGLGDQPQHF.